This T cell receptor (beta chain) was sequenced for a study of human T cells and chemical hapten exposure. Study overall: Diphenylcyclopropenone, dosed weekly to the scalp, was given to patients throughout the roughly 24-week study. Study conclusions and caveats: TCRs exceeding a frequency of 1 in 1000 stayed unchanged under DPC sensitization. Versus controls, expanded TCRs had significantly more large CDR3 similarity clusters.

The germline V gene has CDR1 SNHLY and CDR2 FYNNEI. The V gene lost 5 bases and the J gene lost 0 bases, with 10 bases spanning the gap. This CDR3 spans 14 amino acids. TCRdb re-called the RACE reads with MiXCR, one entry per CDR3 protein. The sample contains more than 100,000 distinct CDR3 sequences, 13% of which appear only once. There are a few counts of this clonotype. Its antigen is still unknown. Time point meaning: pre-sensitization, week 0. Sample treatment: therapeutic diphenylcyclopropenone sensitization with weekly scalp DPC. Every patch test was put on after a blood sample was taken. This chain joins TRBV2 and TRBJ2-5; D is possibly TRBD1 (5 bases). The sequence derives from a woman younger than 35 with alopecia areata. Some clones in this sample may be carry-over from other donors' samples. Specimen: whole blood, collected in connection with sensitization to the hapten diphenylcyclopropenone (DPC). CDR3 loop: CASSLQAYQETQYF. DNA of the CDR3: TGTGCCAGCAGTTTACAGGCCTACCAAGAGACCCAGTACTTC.